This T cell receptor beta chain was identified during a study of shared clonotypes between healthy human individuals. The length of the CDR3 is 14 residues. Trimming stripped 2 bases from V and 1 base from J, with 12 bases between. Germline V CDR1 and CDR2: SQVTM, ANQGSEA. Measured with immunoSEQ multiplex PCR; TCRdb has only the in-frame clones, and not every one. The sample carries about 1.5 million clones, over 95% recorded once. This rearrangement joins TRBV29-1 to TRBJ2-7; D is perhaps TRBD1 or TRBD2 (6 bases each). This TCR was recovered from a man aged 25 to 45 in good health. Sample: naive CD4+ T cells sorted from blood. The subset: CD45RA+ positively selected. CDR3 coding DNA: TGCAGCGTTGAACGGAGGGGGAAGTCCTACGAGCAGTACTTC. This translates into CSVERRGKSYEQYF.